The 10 T cell receptor beta chains below come from one sample, sequenced in a study of response to subunit inactivated influenza vaccine. TCRdb analysed the RT-PCR reads with MiXCR anew, one entry per CDR3 protein. Among hundreds of thousands of distinct CDR3 sequences listed, approximately 14% were seen once. This specimen consisted of PBMCs from blood, obtained about 13 days after vaccination. These receptor sequences come from a man in his fifties or sixties who received an inactivated influenza vaccine.

The CDR3 protein is CASSLGWAGSTDTQYF. CDR3 in DNA: TGTGCCAGCAGCTTGGGCTGGGCAGGGAGTACAGATACGCAGTATTTT. The V call is TRBV5-6, the J call TRBJ2-3; D tentatively reads TRBD1 or TRBD2 (5 bases each). V lost 0 bases and J 3 bases, leaving 14 bases between the germline ends. CDR1 is SGHDT, CDR2 YYEEEE, per germline. This CDR3 has 16 amino acids.

The table lists this clonotype with a few counts. This chain joins TRBV4-2 and TRBJ1-6, with D unresolved. Germline CDR1 reads LGHNA; CDR2 reads YNFKEQ. V gave up 0 bases and J gave up 7 bases, with 10 bases separating them. The CDR3 runs 15 residues. DNA for the CDR3: TGTGCCAGCAGCCAAGATCAGCTTGCAAATTCACCCCTCCACTTT. Translated, it gives CASSQDQLANSPLHF.

This clonotype was picked up a small number of times. The rearrangement links TRBV15 to TRBJ2-5; a possible D gene is TRBD2 (6 bases). Trimming stripped 3 bases from V and 1 base from J, with 15 bases between. The CDR3 totals 16 residues. The germline gives CDR1 LNHNV, CDR2 YYDKDF (reference sequence). DNA of the CDR3: TGTGCCACCAGCAGGCCGTTCGGGGGTACCCAAGAGACCCAGTACTTC. Protein product: CATSRPFGGTQETQYF. Supplemented by reference TRBV15 and TRBJ2-5, the full variable domain reads DAMVIQNPRYQVTQFGKPVTLSCSQTLNHNVMYWYQQKSSQAPKLLFHYYDKDFNNEADTPDNFQSRRPNTSFCFLDIRSPGLGDTAMYLCATSRPFGGTQETQYFGPGTRLLVL.

V and J are TRBV11-2 and TRBJ1-2; TRBD1 matches 7 bases. The length of the CDR3 is 14 residues. Trimming took 4 bases from V and 2 from J; bases not matched to a gene: 4. From germline, CDR1 is SGHAT and CDR2 FQNNGV. This chain's CDR3 is CASSSTRGNYGYTF. CDR3 bases: TGTGCCAGCAGCTCGACCAGGGGGAACTATGGCTACACCTTC.

This clonotype was detected a few times. V is TRBV6-1 and J is TRBJ2-3, with D unresolved. Trimming took off 6 bases at V and 5 bases at J, with 15 bases between the two ends. The CDR3 contains 14 residues. The germline V gene has CDR1 MNHNS and CDR2 SASEGT. CDR3 DNA: TGTGCCAGCAGCTCGGTGGCGGCGGTAGATACGCAGTATTTT. It is translated as CASSSVAAVDTQYF.

The table lists this clonotype with many counts. This rearrangement joins TRBV4-2 to TRBJ1-1; D is perhaps TRBD1 (5 bases). V was trimmed by 3 bases and J by 1 base, leaving 12 bases between them. The CDR3 extends over 15 amino acids. Per the germline V gene, CDR1 is LGHNA and CDR2 is YNFKEQ. CDR3 residues: CASSQADIQNTEAFF. CDR3 sequence (DNA): TGTGCCAGCAGCCAGGCGGACATCCAGAACACTGAAGCTTTCTTT.

This clonotype has just a few counts. This rearrangement joins TRBV29-1 to TRBJ2-7; D possibly corresponds to TRBD1 (5 bases). The germline V gene has CDR1 SQVTM and CDR2 ANQGSEA. The CDR3 is made up of 14 amino acids. V lost 1 base and J lost 5, with 15 bases in between. The CDR3 here is CSVEVDTRPDEQYF. The CDR3 DNA follows: TGCAGCGTTGAAGTGGACACTCGACCCGACGAGCAGTACTTC.

The chain recombines TRBV4-2 with TRBJ2-7, with a tentative D call TRBD1 (5 bases). The CDR3 is made up of 15 amino acids. Germline lookup yields CDR1 LGHNA and CDR2 YNFKEQ. V shed 0 bases and J shed 7 bases, with 16 bases lying between them. The CDR3 DNA reads TGTGCCAGCAGCCAAGAAGGCCCAGGGTCGCGGGAGCAGTACTTC. This encodes CASSQEGPGSREQYF.

This rearrangement joins TRBV3-1 to TRBJ2-4; 11 positions agree with TRBD1. This CDR3 contains 16 residues. Per the germline V gene, CDR1 is LGHDT and CDR2 is YNNKEL (reference sequence). After removal of 4 bases from V and 2 bases from J, the junction contained 4 bases not matched to a gene. The CDR3 region has the DNA TGTGCCAGCAGCCTAGGGACAGGGGGGACCAAAAACATTCAGTACTTC. It translates to CASSLGTGGTKNIQYF.

The rearrangement links TRBV29-1 to TRBJ2-5; D gene uncertain. The CDR3 extends over 14 amino acids. Germline loops: CDR1 SQVTM, CDR2 ANQGSEA. The V gene lost 5 bases and the J gene lost 5 bases, with 18 bases spanning the gap. The CDR3 reads CSVKAIRDRETQYF. CDR3 in DNA: TGCAGCGTTAAAGCCATCCGTGATAGGGAGACCCAGTACTTC.